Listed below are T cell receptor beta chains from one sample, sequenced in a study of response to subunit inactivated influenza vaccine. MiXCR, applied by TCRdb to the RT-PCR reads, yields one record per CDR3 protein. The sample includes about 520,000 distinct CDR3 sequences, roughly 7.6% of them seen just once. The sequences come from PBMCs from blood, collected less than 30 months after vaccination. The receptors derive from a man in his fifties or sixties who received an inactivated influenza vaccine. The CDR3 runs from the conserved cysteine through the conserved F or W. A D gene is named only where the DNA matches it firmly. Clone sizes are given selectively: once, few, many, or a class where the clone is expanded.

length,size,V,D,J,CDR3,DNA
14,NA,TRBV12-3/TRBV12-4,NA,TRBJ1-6,CASSGQSLGSPLHF,TGTGCCAGCAGTGGACAGTCACTCGGTTCACCCCTCCACTTT
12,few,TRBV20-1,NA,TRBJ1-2,CSATHEVGAGTF,NA
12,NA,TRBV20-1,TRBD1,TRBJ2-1,CSAVGQVDEQFF,TGCAGTGCTGTTGGACAGGTCGATGAGCAGTTCTTC
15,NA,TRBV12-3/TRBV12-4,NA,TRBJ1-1,CASSLKGGWGTEAFF,TGTGCCAGCAGTTTAAAGGGGGGCTGGGGGACTGAAGCTTTCTTT
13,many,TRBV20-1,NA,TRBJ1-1,CSASLTPNTEAFF,TGCAGTGCTAGTCTGACACCGAACACTGAAGCTTTCTTT
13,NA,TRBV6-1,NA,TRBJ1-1,CASSEVRPTEAFF,TGTGCCAGCAGTGAAGTACGGCCCACTGAAGCTTTCTTT
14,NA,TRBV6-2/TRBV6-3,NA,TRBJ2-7,CASSYGTVGGEQYF,TGTGCCAGCAGTTACGGCACGGTAGGCGGCGAGCAGTACTTC
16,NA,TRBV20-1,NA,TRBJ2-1,CSASPRAGYSYNEQFF,TGCAGTGCGTCACCTCGGGCGGGCTACTCCTACAATGAGCAGTTCTTC
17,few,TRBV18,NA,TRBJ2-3,CASSPPYKVASTDTQYF,TGTGCCAGCTCTCCACCCTATAAGGTTGCGAGCACAGATACGCAGTATTTT
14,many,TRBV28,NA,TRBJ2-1,CASSFVANYNEQFF,TGTGCCAGCAGTTTCGTAGCGAACTACAATGAGCAGTTCTTC
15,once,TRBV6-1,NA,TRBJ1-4,CASSPSGHINEKLFF,TGTGCCAGCAGCCCCTCCGGACACATTAATGAAAAACTGTTTTTT
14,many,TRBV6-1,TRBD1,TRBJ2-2,CASSVGQTRGELFF,TGTGCCAGCAGCGTGGGACAGACTCGGGGGGAGCTGTTTTTT
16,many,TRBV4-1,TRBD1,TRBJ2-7,CASSRGPGQPFYEQYF,TGCGCCAGCAGCCGAGGGCCGGGACAGCCCTTTTACGAGCAGTACTTC
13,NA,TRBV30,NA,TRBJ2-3,CAWSVGGYGVQYF,TGTGCCTGGAGTGTAGGAGGGTACGGGGTGCAGTATTTT
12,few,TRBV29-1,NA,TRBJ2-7,CSVRDGTYEQYF,TGCAGCGTTAGGGACGGAACCTACGAGCAGTACTTC
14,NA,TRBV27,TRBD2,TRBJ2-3,CASSQLAATDTQYF,TGTGCCAGCAGTCAACTAGCGGCCACAGATACGCAGTATTTT
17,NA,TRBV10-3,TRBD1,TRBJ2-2,CAISKNTGDANTGELFF,TGTGCCATCAGTAAGAACACAGGGGACGCGAACACCGGGGAGCTGTTTTTT
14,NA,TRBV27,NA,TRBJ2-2,CASSLIGNTGELFF,TGTGCCAGCAGTTTGATAGGAAACACCGGGGAGCTGTTTTTT
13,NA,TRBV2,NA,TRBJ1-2,CASTIGVNYGYTF,TGTGCCAGCACTATAGGAGTTAACTATGGCTACACCTTC
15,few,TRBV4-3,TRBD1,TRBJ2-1,CASSWLDRDLNEQFF,TGCGCCAGCAGCTGGCTCGACAGGGATTTGAATGAGCAGTTCTTC
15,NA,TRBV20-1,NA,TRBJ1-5,CSARVGDLSNQPQHF,TGCAGTGCTAGAGTGGGAGACCTTAGCAATCAGCCCCAGCATTTT
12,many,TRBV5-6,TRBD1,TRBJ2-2,CASSLATGELFF,TGTGCCAGCAGTTTAGCGACAGGGGAACTGTTTTTT
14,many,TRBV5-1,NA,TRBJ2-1,CASSLEQEYNEQFF,TGCGCCAGCAGCTTGGAGCAGGAGTACAATGAGCAGTTCTTC
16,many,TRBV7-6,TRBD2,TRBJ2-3,CASSVRLADSTDTQYF,TGTGCCAGCAGCGTAAGACTAGCGGATAGCACAGATACGCAGTATTTT
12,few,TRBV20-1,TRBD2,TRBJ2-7,CSARPGTSLTYF,TGCAGTGCTAGACCTGGGACTAGCTTAACGTACTTC
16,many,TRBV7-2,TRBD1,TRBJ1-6,CASSPLTGDLDSPLHF,TGTGCCAGCAGCCCGTTGACAGGGGACCTTGATTCACCCCTCCACTTT
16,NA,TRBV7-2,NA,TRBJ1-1,CASSLSSGRGNTEAFF,TGTGCCAGCAGCTTATCCTCGGGGAGGGGGAACACTGAAGCTTTCTTT
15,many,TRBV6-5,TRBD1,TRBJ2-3,CASSYGTGRTDTQYF,TGTGCCAGCAGTTACGGGACAGGGCGCACAGATACGCAGTATTTT
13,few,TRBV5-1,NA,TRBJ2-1,CASSLRGADEQFF,TGCGCCAGCAGTTTAAGGGGCGCGGATGAGCAGTTCTTC